Below, 31 T cell receptor beta chains from the same sample are listed, as sequenced in a study of cytomegalovirus exposure and HLA in healthy donors. Primers included in the PCR were 60 Vbeta and 13 Jbeta primers. This table comes from immunoSEQ multiplex PCR, and its TCRdb copy is limited to in-frame clones, with some not included. In the table there are roughly 200,000 clones, around 77% of which are singletons. Sequenced sample: PBMCs. All receptors come from a woman aged 25 to 39 in good health and CMV-seronegative.

The rearrangement joins TRBV7-9 to TRBJ2-2; 7 positions match TRBD1. The germline gives CDR1 SEHNR, CDR2 FQNEAQ (reference sequence). Losses at the gene ends were 5 bases for V and 7 bases for J; bases not matched to a gene: 4. This CDR3 has 13 residues. This CDR3 is CASSVRQGGELFF. Here the CDR3 DNA reads TGTGCCAGCAGCGTGCGACAGGGCGGGGAGCTGTTTTTT.

This clone has more than one count but fewer than ten. The rearrangement joins TRBV6-5 to TRBJ1-2; D is undetermined. The CDR3 extends over 13 amino acids. Germline V gene lookup returns CDR1 MNHEY and CDR2 SVGAGI. Trimming removed 2 bases at V and 8 bases at J, with 12 bases between. CDR3 nucleotide sequence: TGTGCCAGCAGTTACCGAGGATCGGGAGGCTACACCTTC. This codes for CASSYRGSGGYTF.

This clone was detected only a few times. Sequence at one end of the junction differs from germline and may be a read error. The rearrangement links TRBV10-3 to TRBJ2-7, with D maybe TRBD1 (6 bases). The V gene's germline CDR1 is ENHRY and CDR2 SYGVKD. The CDR3 is 16 amino acids. The CDR3 coding sequence is TGTGCCATCAGTCAGTCCCTGGGACATTTAATTTACGAGCAGTACTTC. Protein sequence: CAISQSLGHLIYEQYF.

This chain uses TRBV10-3 with TRBJ2-7, with 7 nucleotides matching TRBD1. The CDR3 loop spans 12 amino acids. CDR1 ENHRY and CDR2 SYGVKD come from the germline V gene. The junction had 4 bases not matched to a gene; V was cut back by 6 bases and J by 5 bases. The CDR3 here is CAIRDQGDEQYF. The CDR3, as DNA: TGTGCCATCAGGGACCAGGGGGACGAGCAGTACTTC.

This clone was counted only a few times. CDR3 sequence: CASSVDRVYTYNEQFF. The CDR3 coding sequence is TGTGCCAGCAGCGTCGACAGGGTTTATACCTACAATGAGCAGTTCTTC. V usage is TRBV11-2 and J usage is TRBJ2-1; 7 nucleotides match TRBD1. V lost 5 bases and J lost 2; bases outside the gene matches: 9. The germline gives CDR1 SGHAT, CDR2 FQNNGV. The CDR3 is made up of 16 amino acids.

The genes are TRBV10-3 and TRBJ2-1, with 10 bases identical to TRBD1. This CDR3 has 14 amino acids. The germline V gene has CDR1 ENHRY and CDR2 SYGVKD. The J segment lost 2 bases and the V segment lost 7 bases, leaving 2 bases of the junction unmatched. For the CDR3, the DNA is TGTGCCATCAACGGACAGGGGGCCTACAATGAGCAGTTCTTC. This codes for CAINGQGAYNEQFF.

The chain links TRBV7-3 to TRBJ2-1; maybe TRBD2 (6 bases). V dropped 4 bases and J dropped 0 bases, with 16 bases sitting between them. CDR1 and CDR2 (germline): SGHTA, FQGTGA. The length of the CDR3 is 17 residues. The CDR3 reads CASSYAGTSSSYNEQFF. The CDR3 DNA reads as TGTGCCAGCAGCTATGCCGGGACTTCGAGCTCCTACAATGAGCAGTTCTTC.

This clone was found a few times. The chain carries TRBV10-3 and TRBJ1-1, with TRBD1 matching over 8 bases. This CDR3 is 16 amino acids long. V lost 6 bases, J lost 0 bases, and 9 bases stayed unmatched. Germline CDR1 is ENHRY and CDR2 is SYGVKD. Written as DNA, the CDR3 is TGTGCCATCAGGGCGACAGGGGCCTACCTGAACACTGAAGCTTTCTTT. This gives the protein CAIRATGAYLNTEAFF.

The chain links TRBV27 to TRBJ2-7; TRBD1 aligns across 8 bases. CDR1 is MNHEY and CDR2 is SMNVEV in the germline V gene (reference sequence). The CDR3 spans 14 residues. Unmatched junction bases numbered 3, after V lost 3 bases and J lost 2 bases. The CDR3 nucleotides are TGTGCCAGCAGTTTGGGGACAGGTCCCTACGAGCAGTACTTC. This gives the protein CASSLGTGPYEQYF.

This clone was counted a single time. This chain joins TRBV10-3 and TRBJ2-7, with D perhaps TRBD1 (6 bases). Germline V gene data show CDR1 as ENHRY and CDR2 as SYGVKD. The CDR3 is 14 amino acids. The V end was cut by 7 bases, the J end by 2 bases, with 15 bases between. In DNA, the CDR3 is TGTGCCATCATTCAGGACGGACAGCCCTACGAGCAGTACTTC. Translation gives CAIIQDGQPYEQYF.

The rearrangement uses TRBV11-2 and TRBJ2-7, with D perhaps matching TRBD1 (6 bases). The CDR3 totals 13 residues. Looked up from germline, CDR1 is SGHAT and CDR2 is FQNNGV. Trimming cost V 1 base and J 4 bases, with 8 bases left between them. CDR3 region: CASSLGQVYEQYF. As DNA, the CDR3 is TGTGCCAGCAGCTTAGGACAGGTATACGAGCAGTACTTC. Together with reference TRBV11-2 and TRBJ2-7, the CDR3 gives the full variable domain: EAGVAQSPRYKIIEKRQSVAFWCNPISGHATLYWYQQILGQGPKLLIQFQNNGVVDDSQLPKDRFSAERLKGVDSTLKIQPAKLEDSAVYLCASSLGQVYEQYFGPGTRLTVT.

The chain employs TRBV10-3 and TRBJ2-5, with D possibly TRBD1 on 6 matching bases. The germline gives CDR1 ENHRY, CDR2 SYGVKD. V was clipped by 6 bases and J by 4 bases, with 18 bases between them. The CDR3 spans 15 residues. CDR3 amino acids: CAIRQATGSGETQYF. In DNA form, the CDR3 reads TGTGCCATCAGGCAAGCGACAGGTTCGGGAGAGACCCAGTACTTC.

The chain has TRBV5-1 and TRBJ2-5; 8 bases fit TRBD2. J lost 2 bases, V lost 3 bases, and 9 bases had no gene match. The germline V gene encodes CDR1 SGHRS and CDR2 YFSETQ. The CDR3 has 16 residues. The CDR3 loop reads CASSSPPGGGQETQYF. CDR3 in DNA: TGCGCCAGCAGCTCTCCCCCGGGGGGGGGACAAGAGACCCAGTACTTC.

V usage is TRBV7-9 and J usage is TRBJ2-1, with 7 nucleotides matching TRBD2. The CDR3 sequence is 14 residues long. The V gene end was trimmed by 6 bases and the J gene end by 6 bases; junction bases not matched to a gene: 8. Germline V CDR1 and CDR2: SEHNR, FQNEAQ (reference sequence). CDR3 DNA: TGTGCCAGCAGAGGCCTAGCGGAATTCAATGAGCAGTTCTTC. This translates into CASRGLAEFNEQFF.

CDR3 in DNA: TGTGCCAGCAGCTTCGTGTCAGATACGCAGTATTTT. Translated, it gives CASSFVSDTQYF. The rearrangement links TRBV5-6 to TRBJ2-3; D not certain. CDR1 and CDR2 (germline): SGHDT, YYEEEE. The CDR3 sequence is 12 residues long. V was cut by 2 bases and J by 4 bases, with 5 bases left in between.

The V and J genes are TRBV4-1 and TRBJ1-3; D unclear. Per germline, CDR1 MGHRA and CDR2 YSYEKL. Trimming took off 0 bases at V and 0 bases at J, with 6 bases between the two ends. The CDR3 covers 15 residues. Here the CDR3 DNA reads TGCGCCAGCAGCCAAGAAGCGTTCTCTGGAAACACCATATATTTT. Translated, it gives CASSQEAFSGNTIYF.

CDR3 sequence: CASSQAGLYEQYF. CDR3 nucleotides: TGTGCCAGCAGCCAGGCAGGGTTGTACGAGCAGTACTTC. The chain employs TRBV5-6 and TRBJ2-7; D possibly corresponds to TRBD1 (5 bases). The CDR3 is 13 amino acids. V was shortened by 4 bases and J by 4 bases, with 12 bases between the two germline ends. CDR1 and CDR2 from the germline V gene are SGHDT and YYEEEE.

J is TRBJ1-2 and V is TRBV27; 9 positions agree with TRBD1. This CDR3 region has 14 residues. V shed 4 bases, J shed 6 bases, and the junction held 6 bases outside the gene matches. Per the germline V gene, CDR1 is MNHEY and CDR2 is SMNVEV (reference sequence). The CDR3 nucleotides read TGTGCCAGCAGTTCTCGGACAGGGGTAGATGGCTACACCTTC. Protein product: CASSSRTGVDGYTF.

The chain recombines TRBV18 with TRBJ2-2; TRBD1 is a possible D gene (5 bases). Germline loops: CDR1 KGHSH, CDR2 LQKENI. The CDR3 is made up of 15 amino acids. V was trimmed by 2 bases and J by 2 bases, leaving 9 bases between them. The CDR3 loop is CASSPWQGNTGELFF. The DNA for the CDR3 is TGTGCCAGCTCACCATGGCAGGGAAACACCGGGGAGCTGTTTTTT.

V is TRBV5-4 and J is TRBJ2-3; TRBD2 matches 9 bases. CDR3 length: 17 residues. Per the germline V gene, CDR1 is SGHNT and CDR2 is YYREEE (reference sequence). V was clipped by 4 bases and J by 2 bases; unmatched bases: 11. The chain's CDR3 is CASSPRGAGGSTDTQYF. CDR3 DNA: TGTGCCAGCAGCCCCCGTGGGGCGGGGGGGTCCACAGATACGCAGTATTTT.

The sample holds a few counts of this clone. The chain employs TRBV5-1 and TRBJ1-2, with D tentatively TRBD1 (6 bases). V was clipped by 0 bases and J by 2 bases, with 8 bases between them. Per germline, CDR1 SGHRS and CDR2 YFSETQ. The CDR3 has 14 residues. CDR3 DNA: TGCGCCAGCAGCTTGGCCGACAGGAACTATGGCTACACCTTC. It codes for CASSLADRNYGYTF.

The V call is TRBV29-1, the J call TRBJ2-2, with 7 bases lining up with TRBD2. This CDR3 is 15 amino acids long. Germline lookup yields CDR1 SQVTM and CDR2 ANQGSEA. The V and J ends lost 5 bases and 3 bases, in that order; junction bases with no gene match: 9. The CDR3 sequence is CSVRRGRNYTGELFF. DNA for the CDR3: TGCAGCGTTAGGCGGGGGAGGAACTACACCGGGGAGCTGTTTTTT.

The V call is TRBV5-5, the J call TRBJ1-5; 10 nucleotides match TRBD1. The V gene's germline CDR1 is SGHKS and CDR2 YYEKEE (reference sequence). V lost 4 bases, J lost 8 bases, and 9 bases stayed unmatched. CDR3 length equals 15 residues. CDR3 residues: CASSLLGQGVEPQHF. In DNA form, the CDR3 reads TGTGCCAGCAGCCTTCTCGGACAGGGGGTAGAGCCCCAGCATTTT.

Comments on this clone: The germline gene is not matched at one end of the junction; a read error may be the cause. The rearrangement links TRBV7-9 to TRBJ2-5, with 10 bases aligning to TRBD2. The CDR3 consists of 19 residues. CDR1 SEHNR and CDR2 FQNEAQ come from the germline V gene (reference sequence). CDR3 residues: CSSSSSIASGRLWRETQYF. The CDR3 DNA reads TGTTCCAGCAGCTCCTCAATCGCTAGCGGGAGACTTTGGAGAGAGACCCAGTACTTC.

The rearrangement uses TRBV28 and TRBJ2-7; TRBD2 aligns across 7 bases. V lost 3 bases, J lost 8 bases, and 7 bases stayed unmatched. In germline, CDR1 is MDHEN, CDR2 SYDVKM. This CDR3 comprises 13 residues. The CDR3 nucleotides are TGTGCCAGCAGTTTTGGGGAGGGCGGCAAGCAGTACTTC. This codes for CASSFGEGGKQYF.

The chain combines TRBV29-1 with TRBJ1-1, with D perhaps TRBD1 (6 bases). This CDR3 is built from 12 residues. V was shortened by 3 bases and J by 7 bases, with 12 bases between the two germline ends. The germline V gene has CDR1 SQVTM and CDR2 ANQGSEA. The DNA for the CDR3 is TGCAGCGTTGAGCCTATACAGGGTGAAGCTTTCTTT. Translation: CSVEPIQGEAFF.

This clone has a handful of counts. The sample has other DNA sequences that encode this CDR3 too. This sequence joins TRBV30 and TRBJ2-5, with TRBD2 matching over 9 bases. The germline V gene has CDR1 GTSNPN and CDR2 SVGIG (reference sequence). CDR3 length: 13 amino acids. J was trimmed by 4 bases and V by 5 bases; bases with no gene match: 5. The CDR3 is CAWGSGRGETQYF. Written as DNA, the CDR3 is TGTGCCTGGGGTAGCGGGAGAGGAGAGACCCAGTACTTC. Using reference TRBV30 and TRBJ2-5 for the parts outside the CDR3, the full variable domain is SQTIHQWPATLVQPVGSPLSLECTVEGTSNPNLYWYRQAAGRGLQLLFYSVGIGQISSEVPQNLSASRPQDRQFILSSKKLLLSDSGFYLCAWGSGRGETQYFGPGTRLLVL.

The genes are TRBV7-9 and TRBJ1-2; D is possibly TRBD1 (5 bases). The CDR3 runs to 13 residues. Germline loops: CDR1 SEHNR, CDR2 FQNEAQ (reference sequence). The V and J ends lost 1 base and 7 bases respectively, with 10 bases between them. The CDR3: CASSLEGRAGYTF. The CDR3 DNA follows: TGTGCCAGCAGCTTAGAAGGCAGGGCTGGCTACACCTTC.

A few counts support this clone. The rearrangement joins TRBV10-3 to TRBJ1-2; TRBD1 matches 7 bases. Germline V gives CDR1 ENHRY, CDR2 SYGVKD. This CDR3 spans 15 amino acids. Losses at the gene ends were 0 bases for V and 8 bases for J; bases not matched to a gene: 9. The DNA of the CDR3 is TGTGCCATCAGTGAGTCAGGGGGCTCGGTCGGAGGCTACACCTTC. Its translation: CAISESGGSVGGYTF.

V usage is TRBV6-1 and J usage is TRBJ1-5, with 7 positions matching TRBD1. J lost 3 bases, V lost 7 bases, and 9 bases had no gene match. Germline V gene sequence: CDR1 MNHNS, CDR2 SASEGT. The CDR3 is made up of 15 amino acids. CDR3 in amino acids: CASKSSGQNNQPQHF. The CDR3 DNA sequence: TGTGCCAGCAAATCATCGGGACAGAACAATCAGCCCCAGCATTTT.

In this sample, this clone turned up a few times. V gene TRBV6-5 combines with J gene TRBJ1-1; no reliable D call. CDR3 length equals 13 residues. The germline CDR1 and CDR2 sequences are MNHEY and SVGAGI. The germline V and J ends were trimmed by 7 bases and 4 bases, with 13 bases remaining between them. The chain's CDR3 is CASKRGLITEAFF. The CDR3 coding sequence is TGTGCCAGCAAGCGGGGATTGATCACTGAAGCTTTCTTT.